The 19 T cell receptor beta chains in this list originate from one sample, sequenced in a study of blood T cells in healthy people across ages. A second roughly 7 to 12 cycle PCR used barcoded and J-beta primers. TCRdb redid the calling of the 5' RACE reads with MiXCR, one entry per CDR3 protein. The table records almost 1 million distinct CDR3 sequences, roughly half of them present only once. Sequenced input: blood. All receptors derive from a woman aged 60 to 75 in good health.

Turning to this clonotype: Germline is not matched at one junction end, which may reflect a read error. The genes are TRBV24-1 and TRBJ2-3; TRBD2 aligns across 10 bases. The CDR3 loop spans 14 amino acids. Per germline, CDR1 KGHDR and CDR2 SFDVKD. CDR3 protein: CATSVASGRDTQYF. DNA of the CDR3: TGTGCCACTAGTGTCGCTAGCGGGAGAGATACGCAGTATTTT.

This chain connects TRBV12-3 or TRBV12-4 to TRBJ1-2; D gene uncertain. Trimming pared 1 base from V and 7 bases from J, leaving 10 bases between. The CDR3 extends over 13 amino acids. CDR3 nucleotide sequence: TGTGCCAGCAGTTTAGACCGATCTTCTGGCTACACCTTC. Translating it yields CASSLDRSSGYTF.

The chain combines TRBV7-2 with TRBJ2-7, with D unclear. V lost 1 base and J lost 2, with 15 bases in between. The CDR3 contains 16 residues. Germline CDR1 SGHTA, CDR2 FQGNSA. CDR3 sequence: CASSLVVRTSPYEQYF. The CDR3 nucleotides read TGTGCCAGCAGCTTAGTTGTCAGAACATCACCCTACGAGCAGTACTTC.

This clonotype was detected only a few times. The V and J genes are TRBV7-6 and TRBJ2-3; 9 positions agree with TRBD2. The trim removed 5 bases at V and 4 bases at J, leaving 4 bases unmatched. This CDR3 contains 14 residues. The V gene's germline CDR1 is SGHVS and CDR2 FNYEAQ. The CDR3 is CASSRSGGADTQYF. The CDR3 DNA follows: TGTGCCAGCAGCCGTAGCGGGGGCGCAGATACGCAGTATTTT. Full variable domain (missing parts from reference TRBV7-6 and TRBJ2-3): GAGVSQSPRYKVTKRGQDVALRCDPISGHVSLYWYRQALGQGPEFLTYFNYEAQQDKSGLPNDRFSAERPEGSISTLTIQRTEQRDSAMYRCASSRSGGADTQYFGPGTRLTVL.

This clonotype was found once. The genes are TRBV29-1 and TRBJ2-5; maybe TRBD2 (6 bases). Between the trimmed V and J ends, which lost 4 bases and 2 bases, there was a span of 17 bases. This CDR3 has 15 amino acids. Germline V gene sequence: CDR1 SQVTM, CDR2 ANQGSEA. The chain's CDR3 is CSVVGKEGPQETQYF. The CDR3 region has the DNA TGCAGCGTTGTGGGTAAGGAGGGTCCTCAAGAGACCCAGTACTTC.

J is TRBJ2-6 and V is TRBV7-6; TRBD1 aligns across 8 bases. The CDR3 runs 19 residues. V gave up 6 bases and J gave up 1 base; unmatched junction bases: 14. Germline-derived CDR1 and CDR2 are SGHVS and FNYEAQ. The CDR3 region is CASSPFWGQDISGANVLTF. The CDR3 nucleotides read TGTGCCAGCAGTCCATTTTGGGGACAGGATATATCTGGGGCCAACGTCCTGACTTTC.

The chain recombines TRBV5-1 with TRBJ2-7; no reliable D call. Germline CDR1 and CDR2: SGHRS and YFSETQ. Trimming pared 1 base from V and 1 base from J, leaving 9 bases between. The CDR3 covers 14 residues. CDR3 in amino acids: CASSLNLQSYEQYF. The CDR3 DNA is TGCGCCAGCAGCTTGAATTTGCAATCCTACGAGCAGTACTTC. The whole variable domain, remainder taken from reference TRBV5-1 and TRBJ2-7, is KAGVTQTPRYLIKTRGQQVTLSCSPISGHRSVSWYQQTPGQGLQFLFEYFSETQRNKGNFPGRFSGRQFSNSRSEMNVSTLELGDSALYLCASSLNLQSYEQYFGPGTRLTVT.

This sequence joins TRBV4-3 and TRBJ2-1, with TRBD1 identical over 12 bases. V shed 1 base and J 7 bases; nucleotides not matched to a gene: 8. CDR1 LGHNA and CDR2 YSLEER come from the germline V gene. The CDR3 totals 17 residues. The CDR3 coding sequence is TGCGCCAGCAGCCAAGGACCGGGACAGGGGGCAAAGAATGAGCAGTTCTTC. Translating it yields CASSQGPGQGAKNEQFF.

This clonotype turned up a few times. V is TRBV2 and J is TRBJ2-4, with TRBD1 matching over 11 bases. The assigned J gene may be wrong: the sequence end matches TRBJ2-7 better. The CDR3 loop spans 18 amino acids. CDR1 SNHLY and CDR2 FYNNEI come from the germline V gene. The CDR3 region has the DNA TGTGCCAGATCAGCCCGACGAGTAGGACAGGGGGCTTCGTACGAGCAGTACTTC. It codes for CARSARRVGQGASYEQYF.

The chain employs TRBV5-1 and TRBJ2-1, with 11 positions matching TRBD2. Germline CDR1 and CDR2: SGHRS and YFSETQ. Trimming removed 2 bases from V and 9 bases from J; junction bases left unmatched: 10. This CDR3 has 16 amino acids. CDR3 DNA: TGCGCCAGCAGCTTAGAGCTAGCGGGAGGCCACGGTGAGCAGTTCTTC. This gives the protein CASSLELAGGHGEQFF.

This chain joins TRBV24-1 and TRBJ2-7; 10 bases line up with TRBD1. The CDR3 length is 15 residues. Germline CDR1 and CDR2: KGHDR and SFDVKD. The J segment lost 6 bases and the V segment lost 5 bases, leaving 9 bases of the junction unmatched. The CDR3 nucleotides are TGTGCCACCAGTGGTTCCGGGACAGGGGTTTTCGAGCAGTACTTC. This codes for CATSGSGTGVFEQYF.

The chain combines TRBV12-3 or TRBV12-4 with TRBJ1-1; D remains unclear. Trimming removed 6 bases from V and 12 bases from J, with 20 bases in between. The CDR3 has 13 amino acids. The CDR3 here is CASSAGRNGFPFF. CDR3 sequence (DNA): TGTGCCAGCAGCGCGGGTCGAAATGGGTTTCCTTTCTTT.

The count of this clonotype is one. The chain links TRBV7-2 to TRBJ1-4; TRBD1 matches 8 bases. The germline V gene encodes CDR1 SGHTA and CDR2 FQGNSA. The CDR3 spans 16 residues. V lost 0 bases and J lost 7; bases outside the gene matches: 7. The CDR3 DNA is TGTGCCAGCAGCTTAGCTCCCGGACAGGGCTTTGAAAAACTGTTTTTT. This encodes CASSLAPGQGFEKLFF.

This chain uses TRBV28 with TRBJ2-3, with D tentatively TRBD2 (6 bases). Trimming took off 7 bases at V and 2 bases at J, with 13 bases between the two ends. This CDR3 has 14 amino acids. The germline CDR1 and CDR2 sequences are MDHEN and SYDVKM. The CDR3 region has the DNA TGTGCCAGCATCAGAGCGGGCTTCACAGATACGCAGTATTTT. It is translated as CASIRAGFTDTQYF.

The genes are TRBV7-9 and TRBJ2-1; perhaps TRBD2 as D (5 bases). Deletions cut 1 base from V and 0 bases from J, with 13 bases between. The germline V gene encodes CDR1 SEHNR and CDR2 FQNEAQ (reference sequence). This CDR3 region has 17 residues. The CDR3 here is CASSLVLVRDSYNEQFF. For the CDR3, the DNA is TGTGCCAGCAGCTTAGTTCTCGTACGGGACTCCTACAATGAGCAGTTCTTC.

This clonotype showed up just a few times. The chain couples TRBV4-1 to TRBJ2-7; 8 positions agree with TRBD2. V lost 8 bases, J lost 2 bases, and 11 bases stayed unmatched. From germline, CDR1 is MGHRA and CDR2 YSYEKL. The CDR3 is 15 residues long. The CDR3 coding sequence is TGCGCCAGCCAGCCAAAAAGCGGGAGCCCCTACGAGCAGTACTTC. Its protein is CASQPKSGSPYEQYF.

V is TRBV7-9 and J is TRBJ2-5; no clear D gene. V was clipped by 5 bases and J by 11 bases, with 33 bases between them. This CDR3 is built from 18 residues. CDR1 is SEHNR and CDR2 is FQNEAQ in the germline V gene (reference sequence). CDR3 coding DNA: TGTGCCAGCAGCCCCCCGGTGGTCGGGCCTTCCACCTACAATGAGCAGTACTTC. Its translation is CASSPPVVGPSTYNEQYF.

This rearrangement joins TRBV20-1 to TRBJ2-7; no firm D call. The CDR3 has 12 amino acids. CDR1 and CDR2 (germline): DFQATT, SNEGSKA (reference sequence). The ends were cut back, 3 bases at V and 0 bases at J, with 6 bases in the middle. The CDR3: CSARKGSYEQYF. CDR3 DNA: TGCAGTGCTAGGAAGGGCTCCTACGAGCAGTACTTC.

In this sample, this clonotype turned up a few times. The chain links TRBV4-2 to TRBJ2-3; 8 bases match TRBD2. J lost 5 bases, V lost 2 bases, and 12 bases had no gene match. Germline values: CDR1 LGHNA, CDR2 YNFKEQ. This CDR3 is built from 17 residues. The CDR3 region is CASSQFIGGRSEDTQYF. As DNA, the CDR3 is TGTGCCAGCAGCCAATTTATTGGCGGGAGGTCGGAAGATACGCAGTATTTT.